Below are 6 T cell receptor beta chains sequenced from a single sample in a study of technical replicates of blood from a few donors. The method was immunoSEQ multiplex PCR; TCRdb's version includes in-frame clones alone and lacks a portion of them. The sample lists about 81,000 clones, roughly four fifths occurring once. The sequenced sample was PBMCs. The receptors here all came from a human donor in good health. Some clones in this sample may be carry-over from other donors' samples.

This clone has a handful of counts. This chain links TRBV27 with TRBJ2-2, with D possibly matching TRBD2 (6 bases). The V end lost 6 bases, the J end lost 4 bases, and 24 bases lay between the germline ends. The CDR3 is 18 residues long. Germline CDR1 reads MNHEY; CDR2 reads SMNVEV (reference sequence). The CDR3 loop reads CASRGSGTGLPSTGELFF. The DNA of the CDR3 is TGTGCCAGCAGGGGTAGCGGTACAGGCCTTCCGTCCACCGGGGAGCTGTTTTTT.

This chain joins TRBV7-2 and TRBJ1-2, with D perhaps TRBD1 (5 bases). Germline V gene data show CDR1 as SGHTA and CDR2 as FQGNSA. This CDR3 contains 15 residues. V was shortened by 3 bases and J by 0 bases, with 11 bases between the two germline ends. CDR3 residues: CASSLWTTSNYGYTF. The CDR3, as DNA: TGTGCCAGCAGCTTGTGGACAACCTCTAACTATGGCTACACCTTC.

The chain carries TRBV6-1 and TRBJ1-2; 9 positions agree with TRBD1. V shed 11 bases and J 6 bases; nucleotides not matched to a gene: 13. CDR1 and CDR2 from the germline V gene are MNHNS and SASEGT. The CDR3 runs 14 residues. CDR3 protein: CAGTQGARWDGYTF. The CDR3 DNA sequence: TGTGCCGGAACACAGGGGGCCAGGTGGGATGGCTACACCTTC.

The chain links TRBV7-2 to TRBJ1-2, with 7 bases aligning to TRBD1. This CDR3 comprises 16 residues. V was clipped by 2 bases and J by 8 bases; unmatched bases: 14. CDR1 and CDR2 from the germline V gene are SGHTA and FQGNSA. CDR3 loop: CASSLRRGDSPYGYTF. As DNA, the CDR3 is TGTGCCAGCAGCTTACGGCGGGGGGACAGTCCCTACGGCTACACCTTC.

The table lists this clone with a count of one. The gene calls are TRBV15 and TRBJ1-5; 8 nucleotides align to TRBD1. Germline trimming cut 3 bases from V and 6 bases from J; bases unmatched to any gene: 7. This CDR3 contains 15 residues. Germline loops: CDR1 LNHNV, CDR2 YYDKDF (reference sequence). In nucleotides, the CDR3 is TGTGCCACCAGCAGTGGACAGGGTCTGTCTCAGCCCCAGCATTTT. Protein product: CATSSGQGLSQPQHF.

The chain carries TRBV18 and TRBJ1-5; the D gene is possibly TRBD1 (6 bases). Trimming cost V 0 bases and J 4 bases, with 10 bases left between them. The CDR3 loop spans 15 amino acids. CDR1 and CDR2 from the germline V gene are KGHSH and LQKENI. The CDR3 nucleotides are TGTGCCAGCTCACCACCGGGGGCCGCGAATCAGCCCCAGCATTTT. Amino acid sequence: CASSPPGAANQPQHF.